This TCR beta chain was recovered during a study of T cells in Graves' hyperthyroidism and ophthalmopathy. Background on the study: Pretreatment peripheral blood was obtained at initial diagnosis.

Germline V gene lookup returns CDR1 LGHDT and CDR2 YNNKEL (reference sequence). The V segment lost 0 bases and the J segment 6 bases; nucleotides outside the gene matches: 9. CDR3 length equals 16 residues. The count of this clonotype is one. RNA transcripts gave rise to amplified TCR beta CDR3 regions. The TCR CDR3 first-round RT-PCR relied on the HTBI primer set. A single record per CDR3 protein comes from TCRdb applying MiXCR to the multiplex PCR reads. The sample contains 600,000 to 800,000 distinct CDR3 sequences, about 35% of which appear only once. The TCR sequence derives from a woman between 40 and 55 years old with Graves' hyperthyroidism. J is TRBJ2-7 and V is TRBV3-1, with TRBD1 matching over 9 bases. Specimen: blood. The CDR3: CASSQDRVRDRVEQYF. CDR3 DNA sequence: TGTGCCAGCAGCCAAGATCGGGTACGGGACAGGGTCGAGCAGTACTTC.